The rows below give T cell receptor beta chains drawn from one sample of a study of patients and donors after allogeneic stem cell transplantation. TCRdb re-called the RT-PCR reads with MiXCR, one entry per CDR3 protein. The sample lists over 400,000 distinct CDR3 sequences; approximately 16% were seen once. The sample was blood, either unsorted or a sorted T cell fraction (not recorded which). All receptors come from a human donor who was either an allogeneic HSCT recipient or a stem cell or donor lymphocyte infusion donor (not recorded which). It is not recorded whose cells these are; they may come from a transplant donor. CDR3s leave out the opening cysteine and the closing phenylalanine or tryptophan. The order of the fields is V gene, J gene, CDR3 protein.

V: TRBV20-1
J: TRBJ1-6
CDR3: SASRTGRNSPLH

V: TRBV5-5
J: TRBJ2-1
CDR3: ASSLYLGLGQF

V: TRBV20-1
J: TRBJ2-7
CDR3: SARGVAESSYEQY

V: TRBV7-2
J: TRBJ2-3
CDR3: ASSPPPSGRADTQY

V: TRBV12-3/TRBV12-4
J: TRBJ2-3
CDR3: ASSLNGGPADTQY

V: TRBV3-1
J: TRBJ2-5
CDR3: ASSQEYRGQETQY

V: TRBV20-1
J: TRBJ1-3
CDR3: SAGWGAENTIY

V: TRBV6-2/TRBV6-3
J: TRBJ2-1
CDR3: ASSPGGEQF

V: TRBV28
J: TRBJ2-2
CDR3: ASRPGTNTGELF

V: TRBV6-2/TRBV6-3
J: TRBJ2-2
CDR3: ASRVLGHTGELF

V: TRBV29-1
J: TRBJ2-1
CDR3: SVVQRANILNEQF

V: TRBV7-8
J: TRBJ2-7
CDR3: ASSLGQRSPEQY

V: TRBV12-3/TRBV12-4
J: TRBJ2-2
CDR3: ASGDGELF

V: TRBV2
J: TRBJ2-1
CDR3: ASSRANEQF

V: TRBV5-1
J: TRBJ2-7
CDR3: ASSLGDYEQY

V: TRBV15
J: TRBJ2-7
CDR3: ATSAQGSSYEQY

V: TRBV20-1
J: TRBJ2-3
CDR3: SAWRDSLGGTDTQY

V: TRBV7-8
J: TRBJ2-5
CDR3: ASSWTASRTAAQY

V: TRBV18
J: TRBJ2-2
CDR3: ASSPRSDTGELF

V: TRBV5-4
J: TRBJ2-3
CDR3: ASSLAGTSGLQY

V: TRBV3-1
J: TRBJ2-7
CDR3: ASSRDYGEQY

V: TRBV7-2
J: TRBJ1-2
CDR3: ASSPPGAGNYGYT

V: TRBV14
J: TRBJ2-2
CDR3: ASSQSSDTIVGELF

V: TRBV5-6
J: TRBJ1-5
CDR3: ASSLDGGDSNQPQH

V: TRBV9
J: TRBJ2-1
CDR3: ASSFRQNKQF

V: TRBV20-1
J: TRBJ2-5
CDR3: SAIYRGQETQY

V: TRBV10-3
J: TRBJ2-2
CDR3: AISFARYGELF

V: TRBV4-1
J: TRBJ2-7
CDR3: ASSQGTGKAYEQY

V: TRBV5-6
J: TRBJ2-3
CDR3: ASSLWTGEKTDTQY

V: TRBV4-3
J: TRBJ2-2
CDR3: ASSQDRRRGQGGELF

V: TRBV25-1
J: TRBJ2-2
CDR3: ATTGIGGNTGELF

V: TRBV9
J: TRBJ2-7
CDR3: ASSGGTVGTYEQY

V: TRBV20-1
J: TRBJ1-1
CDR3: SARDMEGSTEAF

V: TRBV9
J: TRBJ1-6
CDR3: ASSVEGSLNSPLH

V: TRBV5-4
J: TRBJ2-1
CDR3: ASSIDGSSYNEQF

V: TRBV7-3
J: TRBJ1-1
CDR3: ASSLTGDGATEAF

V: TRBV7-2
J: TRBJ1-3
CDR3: ASSPKVGNTIY

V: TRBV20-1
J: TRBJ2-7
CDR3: SAGAGLAGGYEQY

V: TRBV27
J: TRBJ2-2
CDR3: ASSSGVAGGPSTGELF

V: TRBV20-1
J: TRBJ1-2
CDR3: SARDNQPLGGYT

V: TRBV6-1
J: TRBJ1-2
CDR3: ASSEPRGIGYGYT